This T cell receptor (beta chain) was identified during a study of control samples from healthy donors and cancer patients. V was shortened by 9 bases and J by 6 bases, with 23 bases between the two germline ends. From germline, CDR1 is MNHNY and CDR2 SVGAGI (reference sequence). This CDR3 is 16 amino acids long. TCRdb's table, derived via immunoSEQ multiplex PCR, lists solely in-frame clones and lacks some. The data show approximately 49,000 clones, 65% to 90% seen once. The chain recombines TRBV6-6 with TRBJ1-4; a possible D gene is TRBD1 (5 bases). This TCR was sampled from a woman in her 50s with lung cancer. Sequenced material: PBMCs. The CDR3 loop is CASFPHSGPGDEKLFF. The CDR3, as DNA: TGTGCCAGTTTCCCCCATTCGGGGCCGGGGGATGAAAAACTGTTTTTT.